These 28 T cell receptor beta chains originate from one sample sequenced in a study of beta chain features in type 1 diabetes. The authors reverse transcribed all of the isolated RNA, so sequencing captured expressed TCRB transcripts. Sequencing used immunoSEQ multiplex PCR; TCRdb keeps in-frame clones, though not all of them. The repertoire holds around 600,000 clones, with around 12% as singletons. Their antigens remain unidentified. Study-level results: All four CD4+ subsets of Type 1 diabetes patients contained TCRB CDR3s that were moderately but significantly shorter.

Sequencing input: naive CD4+ T cells from blood. The origin of the receptors is a man aged 30-40 years with type 1 diabetes.

V is TRBV19 and J is TRBJ2-7; TRBD1 agrees at 9 bases. The ends lost 4 bases at V and 7 bases at J; junction bases unmatched: 14. The CDR3 contains 16 residues. The germline CDR1 and CDR2 sequences are LNHDA and SQIVND (reference sequence). The CDR3 reads CASSTIAGTGIREQYF. The CDR3 coding sequence is TGTGCCAGTAGTACAATAGCCGGGACAGGGATACGGGAGCAGTACTTC.

The rearrangement joins TRBV9 to TRBJ2-5; tentatively, D is TRBD2 (5 bases). Germline values: CDR1 SGDLS, CDR2 YYNGEE. CDR3 length: 15 amino acids. V lost 3 bases to trimming and J lost 4 bases, with 16 bases between them. CDR3 sequence (DNA): TGTGCCAGCAGCGGGATTGGAGGAGGCCTAGAGACCCAGTACTTC. This encodes CASSGIGGGLETQYF.

In this sample, this clone turned up a few times. This specimen includes other DNA sequences encoding the same CDR3. The J gene is TRBJ2-7, the V gene TRBV7-2; maybe TRBD2 (6 bases). Germline V lookup: CDR1 SGHTA, CDR2 FQGNSA. The V end was cut by 2 bases, the J end by 2 bases, with 10 bases between. This CDR3 is built from 14 residues. The CDR3 region has the DNA TGTGCCAGCAGCTTAACGGAGGGACCCTACGAGCAGTACTTC. It translates to CASSLTEGPYEQYF.

The table lists this clone with a few counts. The J gene is TRBJ2-1, the V gene TRBV7-2, with D possibly being TRBD1 (6 bases). This CDR3 has 15 residues. CDR1 SGHTA and CDR2 FQGNSA come from the germline V gene. Deletions cut 1 base from V and 6 bases from J, with 13 bases between. CDR3 sequence reads: CASSLGNRAGNEQFF. CDR3 coding DNA: TGTGCCAGCAGCTTAGGGAACAGGGCGGGCAATGAGCAGTTCTTC.

This clone came up a few times. The genes are TRBV6-1 and TRBJ2-7; the D gene is possibly TRBD1 (6 bases). The germline CDR1 and CDR2 sequences are MNHNS and SASEGT. The CDR3 spans 16 residues. The V end was cut by 3 bases, the J end by 4 bases, with 19 bases between. The CDR3 coding sequence is TGTGCCAGCAGTGAGTTTTTTAGGACAGAGCCATACGAGCAGTACTTC. Protein: CASSEFFRTEPYEQYF.

This clone has a handful of counts. The chain is built from TRBV7-9 and TRBJ1-4; D might be TRBD1 (5 bases). V shed 2 bases and J shed 11 bases, with 9 bases lying between them. The germline CDR1 and CDR2 sequences are SEHNR and FQNEAQ (reference sequence). The CDR3 has 12 amino acids. The CDR3 bases are TGTGCCAGCAGCTTAACGGGGACTAAACTGTTTTTT. Translation gives CASSLTGTKLFF.

This clone was seen a few times. This sequence joins TRBV5-1 and TRBJ2-5; TRBD2 agrees at 13 bases. The trim removed 2 bases at V and 0 bases at J, leaving 1 base unmatched. The germline V gene has CDR1 SGHRS and CDR2 YFSETQ. CDR3 length: 16 residues. Here the CDR3 reads CASSFGLAGDQETQYF. CDR3 nucleotides: TGCGCCAGCAGCTTCGGACTAGCGGGAGACCAAGAGACCCAGTACTTC.

The rearrangement joins TRBV4-2 to TRBJ2-7; D might be TRBD1 (6 bases). The CDR3 length is 14 residues. Deletions cut 3 bases from V and 3 bases from J, with 12 bases between. Germline V CDR1 and CDR2: LGHNA, YNFKEQ. Written as DNA, the CDR3 is TGTGCCAGCAGCCAGGGGGCCGGGATCTACGAGCAGTACTTC. It is translated as CASSQGAGIYEQYF.

CDR3 DNA sequence: TGCGCCAGCAGCGCGGGACAGGGGGACACCGAGCAGTACTTC. This gives the protein CASSAGQGDTEQYF. The V and J genes are TRBV5-1 and TRBJ2-7; 11 bases are a match to TRBD1. The CDR3 is made up of 14 amino acids. CDR1 is SGHRS and CDR2 is YFSETQ in the germline V gene. Trimming cost V 4 bases and J 6 bases; bases outside gene matches: 6.

In nucleotides, the CDR3 is TGCGCCAGCAGCCCCCCAGGAGCACGTAACTATGGCTACACCTTC. Its translation is CASSPPGARNYGYTF. The V and J genes are TRBV4-3 and TRBJ1-2, with D uncertain. Germline lookup yields CDR1 LGHNA and CDR2 YSLEER. Trimming removed 4 bases from V and 1 base from J, with 13 bases in between. The CDR3 has 15 amino acids.

This clone occurred once. CDR3 nucleotides: TGTGCCAGCAGCCAAGACCAGAGCTCCTACAATGAGCAGTTCTTC. It yields the protein CASSQDQSSYNEQFF. The rearrangement uses TRBV7-2 and TRBJ2-1; D is undetermined. Trimming removed 5 bases at V and 0 bases at J, with 11 bases between. CDR1 and CDR2 (germline): SGHTA, FQGNSA. The CDR3 sequence is 15 residues long.

The V gene is TRBV27, the J gene TRBJ1-3; no reliable D call. Germline CDR1 MNHEY, CDR2 SMNVEV (reference sequence). V was cut by 0 bases and J by 0 bases, with 12 bases left in between. This CDR3 has 17 residues. The CDR3 protein is CASSLSGDLPSGNTIYF. CDR3 DNA sequence: TGTGCCAGCAGTTTATCGGGCGACCTCCCCTCTGGAAACACCATATATTTT.

This clone was counted only a few times. The chain combines TRBV5-4 with TRBJ2-3; D uncertain. The V and J ends lost 5 bases and 1 base respectively, with 8 bases between them. Germline CDR1 and CDR2: SGHNT and YYREEE (reference sequence). The CDR3 totals 13 residues. CDR3 amino acids: CASSAVGTDTQYF. The CDR3 DNA reads TGTGCCAGCAGTGCCGTCGGCACAGATACGCAGTATTTT. Based on the CDR3 plus reference TRBV5-4 and TRBJ2-3, the full variable domain is ETGVTQSPTHLIKTRGQQVTLRCSSQSGHNTVSWYQQALGQGPQFIFQYYREEENGRGNFPPRFSGLQFPNYSSELNVNALELDDSALYLCASSAVGTDTQYFGPGTRLTVL.

This clone has more than one count but fewer than ten. V gene TRBV12-5 combines with J gene TRBJ2-4; tentative D call: TRBD1 (5 bases). The CDR3 length is 16 residues. Germline V lookup: CDR1 LGHNT, CDR2 FRNRAP. V lost 4 bases and J 3 bases, leaving 16 bases between the germline ends. The CDR3 loop reads CASGSSQGYDKNIQYF. As DNA, the CDR3 is TGTGCTAGTGGTTCTTCTCAGGGTTACGACAAAAACATTCAGTACTTC.

This clone has a handful of counts. This chain uses TRBV7-8 with TRBJ1-2; no clear D gene. Germline V gene sequence: CDR1 SGHVS, CDR2 FQNEAQ. This CDR3 comprises 14 residues. Between the trimmed V and J ends, which lost 0 bases and 4 bases, there was a span of 9 bases. Here the CDR3 reads CASSLAVQFYGYTF. The CDR3 nucleotides read TGTGCCAGCAGCTTAGCCGTCCAGTTCTATGGCTACACCTTC.

The sample holds a few counts of this clone. V gene TRBV4-2 combines with J gene TRBJ1-1; no reliable D call. The CDR3 runs to 16 residues. Germline loops: CDR1 LGHNA, CDR2 YNFKEQ. V gave up 0 bases and J gave up 0 bases, with 11 bases separating them. CDR3 residues: CASSQDPPNMNTEAFF. As DNA, the CDR3 is TGTGCCAGCAGCCAAGATCCCCCGAACATGAACACTGAAGCTTTCTTT.

The chain is built from TRBV2 and TRBJ2-5; D is perhaps TRBD1 or TRBD2 (6 bases each). The CDR3 is 11 amino acids. The germline V gene has CDR1 SNHLY and CDR2 FYNNEI. V lost 6 bases to trimming and J lost 9 bases, with 11 bases between them. CDR3 residues: CASSLGGSQYF. The CDR3 nucleotides read TGTGCCAGCAGCTTAGGGGGGTCCCAGTACTTC.

This clone turned up a few times. The CDR3 DNA reads as TGCGCCAGCAGCTCTCTTCGGGACACCGGGGAGCTGTTTTTT. As protein: CASSSLRDTGELFF. The chain couples TRBV5-1 to TRBJ2-2; D is undetermined. Germline V lookup: CDR1 SGHRS, CDR2 YFSETQ. Trimming shortened V by 3 bases and J by 3 bases, and 9 bases separated the two germline ends. This CDR3 is 14 amino acids long.

The sample holds a few counts of this clone. This chain joins TRBV6-5 and TRBJ1-5, with unresolved D. The V end was cut by 6 bases, the J end by 7 bases, with 16 bases between. The CDR3 runs 14 residues. Germline V lookup: CDR1 MNHEY, CDR2 SVGAGI. For the CDR3, the DNA is TGTGCCAGCAGCCTGACGGACTTGGGACAGCCCCAGCATTTT. Encoded protein: CASSLTDLGQPQHF.

This chain connects TRBV4-3 to TRBJ1-2, with 7 bases identical to TRBD1. Losses at the gene ends were 0 bases for V and 4 bases for J; bases not matched to a gene: 2. CDR1 is LGHNA and CDR2 is YSLEER in the germline V gene. CDR3 length: 14 amino acids. Written as DNA, the CDR3 is TGCGCCAGCAGCCAAGAATGGGACAGCTATGGCTACACCTTC. This codes for CASSQEWDSYGYTF.

In its sample, this clone was seen a few times. The V call is TRBV9, the J call TRBJ2-1; maybe TRBD2 (5 bases). This CDR3 is built from 13 residues. Germline V gene sequence: CDR1 SGDLS, CDR2 YYNGEE. V lost 0 bases, J lost 10 bases, and 11 bases lay in between. Here the CDR3 reads CASSVVSTGEQFF. The CDR3 DNA reads as TGTGCCAGCAGCGTAGTTTCGACGGGAGAGCAGTTCTTC.

This clone was counted a few times. The chain joins TRBV9 to TRBJ2-2; D is ambiguous. The length of the CDR3 is 16 residues. V was clipped by 5 bases and J by 3 bases, with 17 bases between them. CDR1 and CDR2 from the germline V gene are SGDLS and YYNGEE. In DNA form, the CDR3 reads TGTGCCAGCAGAGGCCCGATTTCAGAGGACACCGGGGAGCTGTTTTTT. Residues: CASRGPISEDTGELFF.

The chain couples TRBV18 to TRBJ2-3; unclear D gene. Germline values: CDR1 KGHSH, CDR2 LQKENI. V lost 2 bases to trimming and J lost 6 bases, with 12 bases between them. The CDR3 runs to 14 residues. The DNA for the CDR3 is TGTGCCAGCTCACCAATGACGGTCATTGATACGCAGTATTTT. Protein sequence: CASSPMTVIDTQYF.

This clone showed up just a few times. The gene calls are TRBV28 and TRBJ2-4; maybe TRBD2 (7 bases). V was pared by 4 bases and J by 0 bases, with 16 bases between. The length of the CDR3 is 17 residues. In germline, CDR1 is MDHEN, CDR2 SYDVKM. CDR3 loop: CASSSGGGGLAKNIQYF. In nucleotides, the CDR3 is TGTGCCAGCAGTTCAGGTGGCGGGGGCCTAGCCAAAAACATTCAGTACTTC. The full variable domain, completed using reference TRBV28 and TRBJ2-4, is DVKVTQSSRYLVKRTGEKVFLECVQDMDHENMFWYRQDPGLGLRLIYFSYDVKMKEKGDIPEGYSVSREKKERFSLILESASTNQTSMYLCASSSGGGGLAKNIQYFGAGTRLSVL.

The chain has TRBV15 and TRBJ1-3; D is undetermined. V was trimmed by 0 bases and J by 8 bases, leaving 8 bases between them. This CDR3 has 13 residues. Per germline, CDR1 LNHNV and CDR2 YYDKDF (reference sequence). The CDR3 DNA reads as TGTGCCACCAGCAGAGACCATGGGCACACCATATATTTT. Translating it yields CATSRDHGHTIYF.

This clone was picked up a small number of times. CDR3 coding DNA: TGTGCCAGCAGCCCTTTGGGACAGGGCCAAGATGAGCAGTACTTC. Its protein is CASSPLGQGQDEQYF. The chain recombines TRBV6-1 with TRBJ2-7; 9 bases align to TRBD1. The V and J ends lost 6 bases and 7 bases, in that order; junction bases with no gene match: 13. The CDR3 has 15 amino acids. Germline V gene data show CDR1 as MNHNS and CDR2 as SASEGT.

This rearrangement joins TRBV2 to TRBJ2-7, with 9 bases that match TRBD1. CDR1 and CDR2 (germline): SNHLY, FYNNEI. Germline trimming cut 5 bases from V and 5 bases from J; bases unmatched to any gene: 10. The CDR3 totals 15 residues. The CDR3 spells CASSKTGQGGNEQYF. The CDR3 DNA follows: TGTGCCAGCAGTAAAACGGGACAGGGAGGAAACGAGCAGTACTTC.

The chain links TRBV11-2 to TRBJ2-2, with TRBD2 matching over 8 bases. The length of the CDR3 is 16 residues. Trimming at V came to 5 bases and at J to 2 bases, leaving 7 bases not matched to a gene. The germline gives CDR1 SGHAT, CDR2 FQNNGV. CDR3 in DNA: TGTGCCAGCAGCATCCTTAGCGGGGTTAACACCGGGGAGCTGTTTTTT. Its translation: CASSILSGVNTGELFF.